What follows describes a single TCR beta chain. What this receptor recognizes is not known. No much larger clone is present one base from it, and per-base qualities are unavailable. One collaborating source in Seattle enrolled patients during active infection and followed them longitudinally through the course of disease. Each collaborating institution followed its own protocols to collect whole blood in K2EDTA tubes. For TCRbeta analysis, collaborator samples were shipped as frozen whole blood, as isolated PBMCs, or as DNA extracted from either sample type. Taken from cysteine to phenylalanine, the CDR3 has 15 residues. The CDR3 DNA has 45 bases and is translated from base 1. V and J lose 0 bases and 5 bases, and a span of 10 bases separates them. Based on the germline V gene, the CDR1 and CDR2 sequences are ENHRY and SYGVKD. The data are from a study of blood T cell repertoires in COVID-19 (dated by TCRdb to the early 2020s). Some background on the complete study: The collaborator samples originated in the United States, Italy and Spain and spanned the acute and convalescent phases of COVID-19. The prospective study material was composed of cDNA or gDNA derived from T cells, B-cell-depleted T cells, or PBMCs. Deeply sampled blood TCRbeta repertoires from subjects exposed to, actively infected with, or recovered from COVID-19 were included in the dataset. A freely available public database, intended as a resource for researchers studying the immune response to SARS-CoV-2, is where the repertoires were released. Samples came from the ongoing ImmuneRACE study (first 160 participants) plus 1,254 subjects from 6 global collaborators. Nearly every sample came with metadata listing a de-identified subject ID, COVID-19 status, age in years and sex. Where available, HLA class I and class II types were obtained from metadata supplied by the sample provider rather than from assay-based typing.

TCRbeta CDR3 regions were amplified from genomic DNA using the immunoSEQ Assay, a bias-controlled multiplex PCR. Per the source publication's procedure: Within the assay, amplification of reference gene primers was used to estimate how many nucleated cells each sample contained. To quantify the absolute abundance of each unique TCRbeta CDR3 rearrangement, sequence reads were collapsed and filtered. For each sample, productive Simpson clonality was calculated as the square root of Simpson's diversity index across productive rearrangements. TCRdb limited this immuneACCESS table to in-frame rearrangements with V and J called. A share of clones is missing; checked studies link under half to unresolved V genes, and the rest is unexplained. The DNA was the basis for D and trimming; V, J and clone size are from that table. The sample records approximately 56,000 clones, nearly 90% of which are singletons. Less than 50% of the sample is held by the ten biggest clonotypes.

What the study reported, not specific to this receptor: How much clinical and demographic metadata was included differed by source and by participant, and the metadata was provided uncurated.

Specimen: peripheral blood. The chain couples TRBV10-3 to TRBJ1-4, and perhaps TRBD1 as D gene, on 5 matching bases. The receptor was isolated from a woman aged 55-70 years with COVID-19, enrolled during active disease. The DNA sequence is TGTGCCATCAGTGAGTCCGGGGGGATCAATGAAAAACTGTTTTTT. Translated, this is CAISESGGINEKLFF.